What follows are 5 T cell receptor beta chains derived from one specimen sequenced in a study of breast tumors, draining lymph nodes, adjacent tissues. TCRdb re-called the multiplex PCR reads through MiXCR, storing one row per CDR3 protein. The sample yields approximately 170,000 distinct CDR3 sequences, roughly 30% seen once. Breast cancer patients provided tissue from their axillary draining lymph nodes. The sample was axillary lymph node tissue. The source of these receptors is a female donor with breast cancer. Some clones in this sample may be carry-over from other donors' samples.

This clonotype was observed at least ten times. V usage is TRBV19 and J usage is TRBJ1-2; a weak D match, TRBD1 (5 bases). With 10 bases removed from V and 6 bases from J, the gap between germline ends came to 24 bases. Germline CDR1 LNHDA, CDR2 SQIVND (reference sequence). This CDR3 has 15 residues. The CDR3 sequence: CATRMGDRVIHGYTF. DNA of the CDR3: TGTGCCACTCGCATGGGGGATCGTGTCATCCATGGCTACACCTTC.

The chain employs TRBV3-1 and TRBJ2-1; D might be TRBD1 or TRBD2, each matching 5 bases. The length of the CDR3 is 15 residues. From germline, CDR1 is LGHDT and CDR2 YNNKEL (reference sequence). Trimming cost V 1 base and J 4 bases, with 11 bases left between them. CDR3 nucleotide sequence: TGTGCCAGCAGCCAAGCAGAGGGGTGGTACAATGAGCAGTTCTTC. Protein: CASSQAEGWYNEQFF.

On this clonotype itself: The junction departs from germline at one end; a sequencing error may be responsible. The chain uses TRBV7-9 and TRBJ2-2; D may match TRBD1 or TRBD2 (6 bases each). Germline CDR1 is SEHNR and CDR2 is FQNEAQ (reference sequence). This CDR3 is 15 amino acids long. The CDR3 nucleotides read TGTGCCAGCAGCCTAGCGTCACACGGGGGCGGGGAGCTGCTTTTT. Amino acids: CASSLASHGGGELLF.

As to this clonotype: One end of the junction does not line up with germline, which may come from a read error. The chain has TRBV11-3 and TRBJ1-3; D is uncertain. The CDR3 sequence is 14 residues long. Germline lookup yields CDR1 SGHNT and CDR2 YENEEA. CDR3 sequence reads: CASSLVSSANTIYF. Written as DNA, the CDR3 is TGTGCCAGCAGCTTAGTCAGCTCTGCAAACACCATATATTTT.

This clonotype was detected ten times or more. V is TRBV14 and J is TRBJ2-3, with 14 positions matching TRBD2. Per the germline V gene, CDR1 is SGHDN and CDR2 is FVKESK. The CDR3 extends over 16 amino acids. Trimming at V came to 3 bases and at J to 2 bases, leaving 1 base not matched to a gene. The CDR3 nucleotides read TGTGCCAGCAGCCAGGGACTAGCGGGAGTCACAGATACGCAGTATTTT. It yields the protein CASSQGLAGVTDTQYF.